A selection of T cell receptor beta chains follows, all from one sample in a study of cytomegalovirus exposure and HLA in healthy donors. Repertoires were generated with immunoSEQ multiplex PCR, while TCRdb's copy carries only in-frame clones and drops some. The sample records about 160,000 clones, 60% to 80% being singletons. Input material: PBMCs. All receptors derive from a man aged 55 to 69 in good health and CMV-seronegative. Both conserved end residues are part of each CDR3. Fields, in order: V gene, CDR3 length, J gene, clone size, D gene, CDR3 DNA, CDR3 protein. D genes are given only for firm matches. Only part of the rows carry a size: once, few, many, or a class if the clone is expanded.

TRBV6-5,15,TRBJ2-7,NA,TRBD1,TGTGCCAGCAGTTACGCTAGGACAGGGGGGAACGAGCAGTACTTC,CASSYARTGGNEQYF
TRBV7-2,18,TRBJ1-1,NA,TRBD1,TGTGCCAGCAGCTTAGTCGGGGACAGGGGGGGCCCGAACACTGAAGCTTTCTTT,CASSLVGDRGGPNTEAFF
TRBV7-3,12,TRBJ2-1,NA,TRBD2,TGTGCCAGCAGCGACGGGAGGAATGAGCAGTTCTTC,CASSDGRNEQFF
TRBV7-9,15,TRBJ1-1,NA,TRBD1,TGTGCCAGCAGCTTAGGGGCAGGGGGGAACACTGAAGCTTTCTTT,CASSLGAGGNTEAFF
TRBV7-2,12,TRBJ2-7,once,TRBD1,TGTGCCAGCAGCCAGGGGGTGTACGAGCAGTACTTC,CASSQGVYEQYF
TRBV11-3,13,TRBJ2-7,NA,NA,TGTGCCAGCAGCTCCACCCGCGGTAACGAGCAGTACTTC,CASSSTRGNEQYF
TRBV27,15,TRBJ1-6,once,TRBD1,TGTGCCAGCAGTTTAGACAGGGGGCTCCCTAGGGCCCTCCACTTT,CASSLDRGLPRALHF
TRBV10-1,13,TRBJ1-2,few,TRBD1,TGCGCCAGCAGCTCAACAGGGGGCTATGGCTACACCTTC,CASSSTGGYGYTF
TRBV21-1,17,TRBJ1-5,NA,NA,TGTGCCATTCCACCTCCTTCCGGGGACAGGGGTCCCCAGCCCCAGCATTTT,CAIPPPSGDRGPQPQHF
TRBV7-6,16,TRBJ2-1,NA,TRBD1,TGTGCCAGCAGCCTAAGACAGGGGAAAAACATGAATGAGCAGTTCTTC,CASSLRQGKNMNEQFF
TRBV27,14,TRBJ1-4,NA,NA,TGTGCCAGCACCTCAGGGGTAGCTAATGAAAAACTGTTTTTT,CASTSGVANEKLFF
TRBV7-9,17,TRBJ1-6,NA,TRBD1,TGTGCCAGCAGCGGTCCCGGGGACAGGGACTATAATTCACCCCTCCACTTT,CASSGPGDRDYNSPLHF
TRBV27,13,TRBJ1-4,NA,NA,TGTGCCAGCAGTCCCCGGACTGGTGAAAAACTGTTTTTT,CASSPRTGEKLFF
TRBV28,14,TRBJ1-1,NA,NA,TGTGCCAGCAGTTTGTCACAGGGCGGCACTGAAGCTTTCTTT,CASSLSQGGTEAFF
TRBV9,14,TRBJ2-7,NA,TRBD2,TGTGCCAGCAGCACCACTAGCGGGACCTACGAGCAGTACTTC,CASSTTSGTYEQYF
TRBV5-1,15,TRBJ1-4,NA,TRBD1,TGCGCCAGCAGCTTGCAACAGGGGACTAATGAAAAACTGTTTTTT,CASSLQQGTNEKLFF
TRBV28,16,TRBJ2-5,NA,TRBD2,TGTGCCAGCACCCGTTACGGGACTAGAGCCCAAGAGACCCAGTACTTC,CASTRYGTRAQETQYF